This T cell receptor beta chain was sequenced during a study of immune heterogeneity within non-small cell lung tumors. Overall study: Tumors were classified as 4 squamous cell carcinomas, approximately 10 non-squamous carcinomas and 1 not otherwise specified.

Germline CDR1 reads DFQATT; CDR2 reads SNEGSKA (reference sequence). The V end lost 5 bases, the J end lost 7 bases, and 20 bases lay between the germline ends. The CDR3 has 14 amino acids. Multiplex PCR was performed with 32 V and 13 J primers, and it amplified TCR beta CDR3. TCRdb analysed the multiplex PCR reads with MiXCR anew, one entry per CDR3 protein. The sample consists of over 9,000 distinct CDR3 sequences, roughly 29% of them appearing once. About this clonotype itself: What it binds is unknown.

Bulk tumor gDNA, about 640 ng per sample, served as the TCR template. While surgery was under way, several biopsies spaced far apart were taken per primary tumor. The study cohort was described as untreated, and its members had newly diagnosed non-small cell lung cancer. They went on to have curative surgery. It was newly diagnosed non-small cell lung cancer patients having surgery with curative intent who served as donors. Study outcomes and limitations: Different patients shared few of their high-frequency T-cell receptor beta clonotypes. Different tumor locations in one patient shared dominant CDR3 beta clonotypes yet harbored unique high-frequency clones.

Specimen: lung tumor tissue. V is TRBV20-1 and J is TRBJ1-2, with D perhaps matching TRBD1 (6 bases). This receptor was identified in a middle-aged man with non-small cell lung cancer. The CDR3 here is CSADSGTFALGYTF. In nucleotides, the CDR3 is TGCAGTGCTGACTCCGGGACATTCGCTCTTGGCTACACCTTC.